These T cell receptor beta chains were read from a single sample in a study of graft-versus-host responses after intestinal transplantation. Produced via immunoSEQ multiplex PCR; TCRdb's table is partial and in-frame only. In the table there are about 37,000 clones, 87% of which are singletons. The sample consisted of ileum tissue, taken 200 to 210 days after intestinal transplant. The receptor set was obtained from a human patient who received an intestinal transplant, so some T cells may come from the graft donor. Each CDR3 is given with its conserved first and last residue. The order of the fields is CDR3 length, V gene, D gene, J gene, clone size, CDR3 protein, CDR3 DNA. A D gene is named only where the DNA matches it firmly. Clone size is not always given. Where it is, it says once, few, many or a class for expanded clones.

15	TRBV4-1	TRBD1	TRBJ1-2	once	CASSLRTGQGDGYTF	TGCGCCAGCAGCCTACGGACGGGACAGGGAGATGGCTACACCTTC
16	TRBV6-1	TRBD2	TRBJ2-5	.	CASREDGLAGTETQYF	TGTGCCAGCAGGGAAGACGGACTAGCGGGGACTGAGACCCAGTACTTC
16	TRBV6-6	.	TRBJ1-5	large	CASSYATGYSNQPQHF	TGTGCCAGCAGTTACGCGACAGGCTATAGCAATCAGCCCCAGCATTTT
13	TRBV5-1	.	TRBJ2-5	few	CASSLFLRETQYF	TGCGCCAGCAGCTTGTTTCTGCGAGAGACCCAGTACTTC
16	TRBV6-5	.	TRBJ2-5	.	CASSYELRGRRETQYF	TGTGCCAGCAGTTACGAGCTCAGGGGCCGGAGAGAGACCCAGTACTTC
13	TRBV7-2	.	TRBJ1-2	.	CASSPGHSVGYTF	TGTGCCAGCAGCCCGGGGCATTCGGTTGGTTACACCTTC
14	TRBV9	.	TRBJ1-1	.	CASSVAGAGTEAFF	TGTGCCAGCAGCGTAGCTGGGGCGGGCACTGAAGCTTTCTTT
16	TRBV6-1	TRBD2	TRBJ2-7	.	CASSEGLAGALYEQYF	TGTGCCAGCAGTGAGGGGCTAGCGGGAGCCCTCTACGAGCAGTACTTC
11	TRBV27	.	TRBJ2-4	.	CASEGAGRQYF	TGTGCCAGCGAGGGGGCGGGACGCCAGTACTTC
15	TRBV5-4	.	TRBJ2-3	.	CASSLRGHSTDTQYF	TGTGCCAGCAGCTTGAGAGGCCATAGCACAGATACGCAGTATTTT
16	TRBV5-1	TRBD1	TRBJ1-4	.	CASSTIPGQPNEKLFF	TGCGCCAGCAGCACAATTCCGGGACAGCCGAATGAAAAACTGTTTTTT
15	TRBV11-2	TRBD2	TRBJ2-5	.	CASSLTTSRQETQYF	TGTGCCAGCAGCCTTACGACTAGCCGGCAAGAGACCCAGTACTTC
14	TRBV9	.	TRBJ2-7	.	CASSVGALSYEQYF	TGTGCCAGCAGCGTAGGAGCTCTCTCCTACGAGCAGTACTTC
15	TRBV6-5	.	TRBJ1-1	.	CASREMFAMNTEAFF	TGTGCCAGCAGGGAGATGTTTGCCATGAACACTGAAGCTTTCTTT
14	TRBV19	.	TRBJ2-7	.	CASSPYWEEDEQYF	TGTGCCAGTAGTCCCTACTGGGAAGAGGACGAGCAGTACTTC
14	TRBV29-1	TRBD1	TRBJ1-4	.	CSVQLTGGDEKLFF	TGCAGCGTTCAATTGACAGGGGGCGATGAAAAACTGTTTTTT
17	TRBV7-6	TRBD2	TRBJ2-3	.	CASSLASGAPPTDTQYF	TGTGCCAGCAGCTTAGCCAGCGGGGCACCCCCAACAGATACGCAGTATTTT
11	TRBV2	.	TRBJ1-4	.	CASRAGEKLFF	TGTGCCAGCAGGGCTGGTGAAAAACTGTTTTTT
13	TRBV19	.	TRBJ1-4	once	CASSYSINEKLFF	TGTGCCAGTAGTTACAGTATTAATGAAAAACTGTTTTTT
11	TRBV2	.	TRBJ1-2	.	CASSPSWGYTF	TGTGCCAGCAGCCCTTCTTGGGGCTACACCTTC
14	TRBV4-1	.	TRBJ2-5	.	CASSPRGNGETQYF	TGCGCCAGCAGCCCACGAGGGAATGGGGAGACCCAGTACTTC
15	TRBV7-6	TRBD1	TRBJ2-7	.	CASSLGTGGTYEQYF	TGTGCCAGCAGCTTAGGGACAGGGGGCACCTACGAGCAGTACTTC
14	TRBV5-1	TRBD2	TRBJ2-7	.	CASNLAGGTYEQYF	TGCGCCAGCAATCTAGCGGGGGGGACCTACGAGCAGTACTTC
14	TRBV9	.	TRBJ2-1	.	CASSVIADSNEQFF	TGTGCCAGCAGCGTTATAGCGGACTCCAATGAGCAGTTCTTC
15	TRBV15	TRBD1	TRBJ1-1	.	CATSQGTGGNTEAFF	TGTGCCACCAGCCAGGGGACAGGGGGGAACACTGAAGCTTTCTTT
11	TRBV7-8	.	TRBJ2-7	once	CASSSPYEQYF	TGTGCCAGCAGCTCTCCCTACGAGCAGTACTTC
15	TRBV5-1	.	TRBJ2-2	.	CASSLVETNTGELFF	TGCGCCAGCAGCTTGGTGGAAACCAACACCGGGGAGCTGTTTTTT
17	TRBV14	.	TRBJ2-6	few	CASSQDLGDPGANVLTF	TGTGCCAGCAGCCAAGATCTAGGGGACCCCGGGGCCAACGTCCTGACTTTC
15	TRBV6-1	TRBD1	TRBJ1-5	few	CASSEPGGRGQPQHF	TGTGCCAGCAGTGAACCAGGGGGTCGAGGTCAGCCCCAGCATTTT
15	TRBV18	TRBD1	TRBJ1-1	.	CASSPVVQGENEAFF	TGTGCCAGCTCACCGGTCGTCCAGGGGGAGAATGAAGCTTTCTTT
14	TRBV21-1	.	TRBJ2-5	.	CASSFGTGQETQYF	TGTGCCAGCAGCTTCGGGACCGGCCAAGAGACCCAGTACTTC
16	TRBV6-5	TRBD2	TRBJ2-1	.	CASSYLTSGEYNEQFF	TGTGCCAGCAGTTACCTGACTAGCGGGGAATACAATGAGCAGTTCTTC
14	TRBV5-1	.	TRBJ1-2	.	CASSLETARYGYTF	TGCGCCAGCAGCTTGGAGACAGCGCGTTATGGCTACACCTTC
15	TRBV6-5	.	TRBJ1-6	.	CASRSGDTYNSPLHF	TGTGCCAGCAGGTCCGGGGATACCTATAATTCACCCCTCCACTTT